What follows is one TCR beta chain and its context. Its antigen remains unknown. These data are taken from a study of molecular identifiers for immune sequencing clone quantification. Points from the study as a whole: Effector cells kept over 98% of their molecules in clones above 20 RNA copies, while naive cells kept under 1% there. Detectable among 800,000 to 1,000,000 naive cells, according to reports, was Jurkat TCR RNA spiked in from one cell.

MiXCR was run by TCRdb on the PCR reads, yielding one entry per CDR3 protein. The table has around 460,000 distinct CDR3 sequences, approximately 25% seen once; the top ten hold under 0.8%. Germline lookup yields CDR1 SGHKS and CDR2 YYEKEE (reference sequence). This CDR3 region has 14 residues. The V segment lost 4 bases and the J segment 4 bases; nucleotides outside the gene matches: 5. Sorting was used to obtain naive CD8 T cells (CD8+CD4-CCR7+CD45RA+). The sequenced material came from naive CD8+ T cells from blood, with Jurkat cell RNA spiked in. Subset described: FACS-sorted CD8+CD4-CCR7+CD45RA+ naive T cells. The sequence derives from a human donor in good health. Some libraries in this study had Jurkat cell RNA spiked in. The chain employs TRBV5-5 and TRBJ1-3; 7 positions match TRBD1. The CDR3 region has the DNA TGTGCCAGCAGCCCAGGGGGTATCGGAAACACCATATATTTT. As protein: CASSPGGIGNTIYF.